The clone carrying this T cell receptor beta chain was picked up one time. Its target is not known. The data are from a study of blood T cells in healthy people across ages. Regarding the study as a whole: Getting older went along with TCR beta diversity per million T cells dropping roughly linearly.

For the second PCR, which ran for about 6 to 12 cycles, a sample-barcoded 5' primer and a J-beta primer mix were used. A single record per CDR3 protein comes from TCRdb applying MiXCR to the 5' RACE reads. Among about 1.8 million distinct CDR3 sequences listed, roughly 49% were seen once. CDR3 length: 15 residues. Germline V gene sequence: CDR1 DFQATT, CDR2 SNEGSKA (reference sequence). The V end was cut by 0 bases, the J end by 2 bases, with 12 bases between. PBMCs were isolated at a quantity of at least 6 million per sample. This TCR was sampled from a woman aged 40 to 49 in good health. The chain couples TRBV20-1 to TRBJ2-3; D unclear. Sequencing used blood. CDR3 sequence (DNA): TGCAGTGCTAGAGATACCCTGGGTTACACAGATACGCAGTATTTT. Translation gives CSARDTLGYTDTQYF.